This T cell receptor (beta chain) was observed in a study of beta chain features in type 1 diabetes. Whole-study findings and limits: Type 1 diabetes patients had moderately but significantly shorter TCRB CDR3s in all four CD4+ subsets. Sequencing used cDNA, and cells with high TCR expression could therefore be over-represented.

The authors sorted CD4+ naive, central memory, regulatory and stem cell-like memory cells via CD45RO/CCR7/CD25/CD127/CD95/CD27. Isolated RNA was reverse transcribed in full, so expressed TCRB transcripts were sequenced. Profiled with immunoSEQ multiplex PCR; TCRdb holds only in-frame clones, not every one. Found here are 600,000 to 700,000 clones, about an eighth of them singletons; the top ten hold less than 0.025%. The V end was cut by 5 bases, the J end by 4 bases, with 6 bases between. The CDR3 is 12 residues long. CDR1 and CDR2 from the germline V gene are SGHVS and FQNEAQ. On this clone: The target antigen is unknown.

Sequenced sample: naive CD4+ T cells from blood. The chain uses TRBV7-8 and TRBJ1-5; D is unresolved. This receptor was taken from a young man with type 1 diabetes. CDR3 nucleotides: TGTGCCAGCAGCCTCGGGAATCAGCCCCAGCATTTT. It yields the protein CASSLGNQPQHF.